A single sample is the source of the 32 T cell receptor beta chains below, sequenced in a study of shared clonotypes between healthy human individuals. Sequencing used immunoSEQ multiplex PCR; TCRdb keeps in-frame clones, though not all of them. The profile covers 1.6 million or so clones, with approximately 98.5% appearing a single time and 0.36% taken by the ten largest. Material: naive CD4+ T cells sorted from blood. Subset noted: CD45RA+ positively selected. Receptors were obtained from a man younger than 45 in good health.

CDR3 amino acids: CASSLGGAILAKNIQYF. The CDR3 DNA reads as TGTGCCAGCAGCTTAGGGGGGGCTATTCTAGCCAAAAACATTCAGTACTTC. The chain recombines TRBV5-8 with TRBJ2-4; a weak D match, TRBD2 (7 bases). V lost 2 bases and J lost 0, with 15 bases in between. This CDR3 contains 17 residues. CDR1 and CDR2 from the germline V gene are SGHTS and YDEGEE.

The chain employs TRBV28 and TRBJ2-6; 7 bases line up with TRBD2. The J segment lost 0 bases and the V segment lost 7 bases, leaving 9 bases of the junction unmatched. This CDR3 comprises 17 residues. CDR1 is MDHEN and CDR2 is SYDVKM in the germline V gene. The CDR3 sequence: CASTAGEPPSGANVLTF. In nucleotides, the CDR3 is TGTGCCAGCACGGCGGGAGAGCCGCCCTCTGGGGCCAACGTCCTGACTTTC. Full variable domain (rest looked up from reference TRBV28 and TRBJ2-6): DVKVTQSSRYLVKRTGEKVFLECVQDMDHENMFWYRQDPGLGLRLIYFSYDVKMKEKGDIPEGYSVSREKKERFSLILESASTNQTSMYLCASTAGEPPSGANVLTFGAGSRLTVL.

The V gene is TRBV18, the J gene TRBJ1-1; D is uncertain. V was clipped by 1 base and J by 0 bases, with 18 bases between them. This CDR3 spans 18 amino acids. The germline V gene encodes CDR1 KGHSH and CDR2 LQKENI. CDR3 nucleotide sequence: TGTGCCAGCTCACCACTGATACTCTCATCGGCGATGAACACTGAAGCTTTCTTT. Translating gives CASSPLILSSAMNTEAFF. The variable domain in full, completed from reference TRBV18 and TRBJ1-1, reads NAGVMQNPRHLVRRRGQEARLRCSPMKGHSHVYWYRQLPEEGLKFMVYLQKENIIDESGMPKERFSAEFPKEGPSILRIQQVVRGDSAAYFCASSPLILSSAMNTEAFFGQGTRLTVV.

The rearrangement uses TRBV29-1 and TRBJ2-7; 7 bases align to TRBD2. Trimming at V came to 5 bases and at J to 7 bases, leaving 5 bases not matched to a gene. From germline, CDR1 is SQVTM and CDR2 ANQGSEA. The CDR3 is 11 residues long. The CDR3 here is CSVLLANEQYF. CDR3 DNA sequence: TGCAGCGTTCTACTAGCGAATGAGCAGTACTTC.

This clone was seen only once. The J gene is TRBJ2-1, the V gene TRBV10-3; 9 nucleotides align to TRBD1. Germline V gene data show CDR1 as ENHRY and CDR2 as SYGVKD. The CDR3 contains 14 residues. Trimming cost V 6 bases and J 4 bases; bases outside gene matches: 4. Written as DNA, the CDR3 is TGTGCCATCAGGAGGGACAGGGATTACAATGAGCAGTTCTTC. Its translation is CAIRRDRDYNEQFF.

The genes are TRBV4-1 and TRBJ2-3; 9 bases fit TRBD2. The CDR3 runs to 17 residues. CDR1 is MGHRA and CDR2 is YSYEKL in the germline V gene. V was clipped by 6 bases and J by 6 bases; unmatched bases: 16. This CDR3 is CASSPSGVAGAWDTQYF. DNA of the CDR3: TGCGCCAGCAGTCCCTCTGGGGTAGCGGGAGCTTGGGATACGCAGTATTTT.

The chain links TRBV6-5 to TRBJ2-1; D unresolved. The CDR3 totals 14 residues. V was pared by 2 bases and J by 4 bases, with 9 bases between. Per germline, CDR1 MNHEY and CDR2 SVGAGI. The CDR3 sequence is CASSYGLDYNEQFF. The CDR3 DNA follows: TGTGCCAGCAGTTACGGCCTAGATTACAATGAGCAGTTCTTC.

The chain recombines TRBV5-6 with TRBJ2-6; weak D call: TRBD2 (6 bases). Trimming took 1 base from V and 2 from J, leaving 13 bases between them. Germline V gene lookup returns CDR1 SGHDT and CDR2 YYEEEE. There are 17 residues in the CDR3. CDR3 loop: CASSLISRGTGANVLTF. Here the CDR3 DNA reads TGTGCCAGCAGCTTGATTTCGCGGGGAACTGGGGCCAACGTCCTGACTTTC.

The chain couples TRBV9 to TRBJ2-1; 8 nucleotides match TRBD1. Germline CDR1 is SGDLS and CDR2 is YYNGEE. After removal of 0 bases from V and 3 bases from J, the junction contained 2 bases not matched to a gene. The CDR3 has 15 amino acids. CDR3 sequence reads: CASSVEDRDYNEQFF. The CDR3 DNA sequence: TGTGCCAGCAGCGTAGAGGACAGGGACTACAATGAGCAGTTCTTC.

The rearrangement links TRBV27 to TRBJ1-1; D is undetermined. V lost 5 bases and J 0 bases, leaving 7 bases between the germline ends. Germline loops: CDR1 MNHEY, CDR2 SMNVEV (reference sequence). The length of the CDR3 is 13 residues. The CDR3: CASSPWLNTEAFF. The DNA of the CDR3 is TGTGCCAGCAGTCCCTGGTTGAACACTGAAGCTTTCTTT.

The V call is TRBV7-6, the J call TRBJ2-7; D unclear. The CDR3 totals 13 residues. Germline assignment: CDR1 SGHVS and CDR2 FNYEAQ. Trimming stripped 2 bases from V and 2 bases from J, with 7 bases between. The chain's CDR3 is CASSLRLTYEQYF. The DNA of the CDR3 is TGTGCCAGCAGCTTACGCCTAACCTACGAGCAGTACTTC. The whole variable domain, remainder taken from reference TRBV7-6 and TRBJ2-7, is GAGVSQSPRYKVTKRGQDVALRCDPISGHVSLYWYRQALGQGPEFLTYFNYEAQQDKSGLPNDRFSAERPEGSISTLTIQRTEQRDSAMYRCASSLRLTYEQYFGPGTRLTVT.

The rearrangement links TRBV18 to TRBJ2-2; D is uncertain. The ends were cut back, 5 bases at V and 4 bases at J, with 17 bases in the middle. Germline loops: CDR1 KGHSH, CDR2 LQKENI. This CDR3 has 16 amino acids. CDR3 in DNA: TGTGCCAGCTCAAACCAGCGTCTGGTTGTCACCGGGGAGCTGTTTTTT. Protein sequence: CASSNQRLVVTGELFF. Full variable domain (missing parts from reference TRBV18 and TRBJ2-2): NAGVMQNPRHLVRRRGQEARLRCSPMKGHSHVYWYRQLPEEGLKFMVYLQKENIIDESGMPKERFSAEFPKEGPSILRIQQVVRGDSAAYFCASSNQRLVVTGELFFGEGSRLTVL.

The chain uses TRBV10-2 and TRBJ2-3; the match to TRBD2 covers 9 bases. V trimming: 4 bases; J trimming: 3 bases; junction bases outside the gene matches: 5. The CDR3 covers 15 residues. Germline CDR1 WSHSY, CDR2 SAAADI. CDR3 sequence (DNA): TGCGCCAGCAGTGCCCTGACTAGCGGAACAGATACGCAGTATTTT. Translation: CASSALTSGTDTQYF.

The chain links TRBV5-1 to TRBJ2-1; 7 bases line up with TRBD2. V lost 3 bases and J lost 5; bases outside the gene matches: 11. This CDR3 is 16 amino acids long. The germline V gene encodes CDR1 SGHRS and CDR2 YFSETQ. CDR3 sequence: CASSSQGSGWDNEQFF. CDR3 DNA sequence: TGCGCCAGCAGCTCCCAGGGTAGCGGGTGGGACAATGAGCAGTTCTTC.

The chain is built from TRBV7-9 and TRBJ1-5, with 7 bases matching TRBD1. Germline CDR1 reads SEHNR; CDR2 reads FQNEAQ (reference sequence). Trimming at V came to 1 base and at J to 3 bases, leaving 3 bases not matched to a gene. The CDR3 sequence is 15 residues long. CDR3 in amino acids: CASSLGQGYNQPQHF. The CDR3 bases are TGTGCCAGCAGCTTAGGACAGGGTTACAATCAGCCCCAGCATTTT. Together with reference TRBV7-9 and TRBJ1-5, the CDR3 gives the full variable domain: DTGVSQNPRHKITKRGQNVTFRCDPISEHNRLYWYRQTLGQGPEFLTYFQNEAQLEKSRLLSDRFSAERPKGSFSTLEIQRTEQGDSAMYLCASSLGQGYNQPQHFGDGTRLSIL.

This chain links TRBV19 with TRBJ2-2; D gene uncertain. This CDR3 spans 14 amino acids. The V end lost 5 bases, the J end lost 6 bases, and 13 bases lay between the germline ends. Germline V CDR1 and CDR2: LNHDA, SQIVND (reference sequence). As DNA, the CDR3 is TGTGCCAGTAGTCCAGCATTTGTGTCCGGGGAGCTGTTTTTT. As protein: CASSPAFVSGELFF.

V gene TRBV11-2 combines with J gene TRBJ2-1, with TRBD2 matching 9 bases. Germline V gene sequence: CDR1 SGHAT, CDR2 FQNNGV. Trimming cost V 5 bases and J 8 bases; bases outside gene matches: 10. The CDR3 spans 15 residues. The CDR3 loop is CASSLSGSLLYEQFF. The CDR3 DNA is TGTGCCAGCAGCCTTAGCGGGAGTCTCCTCTATGAGCAGTTCTTC. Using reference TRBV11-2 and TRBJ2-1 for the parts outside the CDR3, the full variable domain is EAGVAQSPRYKIIEKRQSVAFWCNPISGHATLYWYQQILGQGPKLLIQFQNNGVVDDSQLPKDRFSAERLKGVDSTLKIQPAKLEDSAVYLCASSLSGSLLYEQFFGPGTRLTVL.

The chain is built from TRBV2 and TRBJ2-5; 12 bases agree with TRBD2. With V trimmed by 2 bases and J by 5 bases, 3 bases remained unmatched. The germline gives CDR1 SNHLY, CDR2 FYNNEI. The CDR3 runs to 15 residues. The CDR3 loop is CASSELAGGLETQYF. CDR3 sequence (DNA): TGTGCCAGCAGTGAACTAGCGGGAGGGCTCGAGACCCAGTACTTC.

In DNA, the CDR3 is TGTGCCAGCAGCTTGGCCGTCAGACTAGCGGGGGGAAGCACAGATACGCAGTATTTT. Its protein is CASSLAVRLAGGSTDTQYF. V is TRBV5-5 and J is TRBJ2-3, with TRBD2 matching over 13 bases. The CDR3 has 19 amino acids. J lost 0 bases, V lost 0 bases, and 7 bases had no gene match. Germline V gene lookup returns CDR1 SGHKS and CDR2 YYEKEE (reference sequence).

CDR3 protein: CASSESGRRTQYF. The CDR3 bases are TGTGCCAGCAGTGAAAGCGGGAGACGTACGCAGTATTTT. The V call is TRBV28, the J call TRBJ2-3; 8 nucleotides line up with TRBD2. The CDR3 is 13 residues long. The V segment lost 5 bases and the J segment 8 bases; nucleotides outside the gene matches: 6. Germline assignment: CDR1 MDHEN and CDR2 SYDVKM.

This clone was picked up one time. The CDR3 here is CASSPWTSGSNYEQFF. CDR3 DNA sequence: TGTGCCAGCAGCCCATGGACTAGCGGGAGTAACTATGAGCAGTTCTTC. The rearrangement links TRBV9 to TRBJ2-1, with TRBD2 matching 13 bases. This CDR3 region has 16 residues. V shed 4 bases, J shed 8 bases, and the junction held 9 bases outside the gene matches. Germline V CDR1 and CDR2: SGDLS, YYNGEE.

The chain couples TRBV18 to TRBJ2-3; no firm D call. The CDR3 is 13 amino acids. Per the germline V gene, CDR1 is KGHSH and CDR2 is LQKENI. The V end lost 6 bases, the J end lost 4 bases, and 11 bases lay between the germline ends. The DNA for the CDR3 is TGTGCCAGCTCCTGGACGAAGCCAGATACGCAGTATTTT. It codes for CASSWTKPDTQYF.

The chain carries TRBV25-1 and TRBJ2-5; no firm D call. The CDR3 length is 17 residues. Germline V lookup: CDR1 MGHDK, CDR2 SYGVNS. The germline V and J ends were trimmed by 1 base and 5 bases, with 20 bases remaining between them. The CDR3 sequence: CASSELQRKNPRETQYF. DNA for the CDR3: TGTGCCAGCAGTGAATTACAGCGCAAAAATCCCCGGGAGACCCAGTACTTC.

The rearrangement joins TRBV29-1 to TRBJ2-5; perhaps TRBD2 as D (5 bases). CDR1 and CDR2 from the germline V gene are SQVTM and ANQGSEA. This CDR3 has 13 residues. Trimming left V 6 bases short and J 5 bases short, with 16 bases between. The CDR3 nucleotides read TGCAGCGTACGGGATCTCTACCTGGAGACCCAGTACTTC. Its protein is CSVRDLYLETQYF.

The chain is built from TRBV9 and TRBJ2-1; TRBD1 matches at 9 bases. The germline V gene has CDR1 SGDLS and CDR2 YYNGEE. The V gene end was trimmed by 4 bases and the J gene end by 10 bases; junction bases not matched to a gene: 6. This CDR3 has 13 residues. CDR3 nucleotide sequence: TGTGCCAGCAGCCCAAGGACAGGGGCGGAGCAGTTCTTC. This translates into CASSPRTGAEQFF. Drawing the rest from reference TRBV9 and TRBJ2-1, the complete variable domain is DSGVTQTPKHLITATGQRVTLRCSPRSGDLSVYWYQQSLDQGLQFLIQYYNGEERAKGNILERFSAQQFPDLHSELNLSSLELGDSALYFCASSPRTGAEQFFGPGTRLTVL.

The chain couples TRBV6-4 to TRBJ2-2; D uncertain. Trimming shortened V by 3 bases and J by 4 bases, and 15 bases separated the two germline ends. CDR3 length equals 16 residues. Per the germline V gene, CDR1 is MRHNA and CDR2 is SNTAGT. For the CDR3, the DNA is TGTGCCAGCAGTGAGAGTAGTAATTTGGGCACCGGGGAGCTGTTTTTT. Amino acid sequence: CASSESSNLGTGELFF.

CDR3 nucleotides: TGCGCCAGCAGCTCGGACCCTGGGCAGAATCAGCCCCAGCATTTT. Translation: CASSSDPGQNQPQHF. V is TRBV5-1 and J is TRBJ1-5; D ambiguous. The germline V gene encodes CDR1 SGHRS and CDR2 YFSETQ. Trimming removed 3 bases at V and 4 bases at J, with 14 bases between. This CDR3 is 15 amino acids long.

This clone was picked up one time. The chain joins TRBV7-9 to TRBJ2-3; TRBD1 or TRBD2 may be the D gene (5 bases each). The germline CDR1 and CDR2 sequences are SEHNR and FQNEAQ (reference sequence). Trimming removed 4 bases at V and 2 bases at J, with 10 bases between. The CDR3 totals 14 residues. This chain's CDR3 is CASSSGTSTDTQYF. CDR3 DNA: TGTGCCAGCAGCTCCGGGACCTCCACAGATACGCAGTATTTT.

In nucleotides, the CDR3 is TGTGCCAGCAGCTTGGAACTTCACTCCTACGAGCAGTACTTC. Translation gives CASSLELHSYEQYF. The rearrangement links TRBV5-4 to TRBJ2-7; D remains unclear. The CDR3 consists of 14 residues. V dropped 0 bases and J dropped 0 bases, with 7 bases sitting between them. Germline-derived CDR1 and CDR2 are SGHNT and YYREEE (reference sequence).

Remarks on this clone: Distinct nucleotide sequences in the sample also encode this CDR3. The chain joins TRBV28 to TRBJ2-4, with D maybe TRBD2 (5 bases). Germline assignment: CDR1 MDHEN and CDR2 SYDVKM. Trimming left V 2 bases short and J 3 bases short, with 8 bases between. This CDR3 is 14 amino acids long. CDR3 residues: CASSLGGVKNIQYF. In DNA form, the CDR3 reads TGTGCCAGCAGTTTAGGAGGTGTCAAAAACATTCAGTACTTC. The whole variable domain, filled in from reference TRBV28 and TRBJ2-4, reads DVKVTQSSRYLVKRTGEKVFLECVQDMDHENMFWYRQDPGLGLRLIYFSYDVKMKEKGDIPEGYSVSREKKERFSLILESASTNQTSMYLCASSLGGVKNIQYFGAGTRLSVL.

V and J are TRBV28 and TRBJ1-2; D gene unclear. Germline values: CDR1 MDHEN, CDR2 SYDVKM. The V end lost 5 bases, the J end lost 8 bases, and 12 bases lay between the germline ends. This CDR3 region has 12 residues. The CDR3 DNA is TGTGCCAGCAGTACCGAGGGCTACGGCTACACCTTC. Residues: CASSTEGYGYTF.

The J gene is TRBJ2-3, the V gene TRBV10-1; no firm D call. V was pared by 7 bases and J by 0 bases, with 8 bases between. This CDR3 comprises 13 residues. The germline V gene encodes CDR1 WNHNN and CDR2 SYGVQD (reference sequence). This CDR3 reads CASMSESTDTQYF. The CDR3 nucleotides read TGCGCCAGCATGTCGGAAAGCACAGATACGCAGTATTTT.